One and the same sample provided the 20 T cell receptor beta chains below, sequenced in a study of T-cell memory formation after mild COVID-19. One entry per CDR3 protein results from TCRdb running MiXCR on the 5' RACE reads. The sample lists under 250,000 distinct CDR3 sequences, about 27% occurring once. Material: PBMCs or a T cell subset sorted from them (not recorded which). Every receptor here comes from an adult woman who had mild COVID-19 (a few samples of this study predate the infection). Cell type and time point are not known.

This sequence joins TRBV4-1 and TRBJ1-4; possible D gene TRBD1, 6 bases. Germline V gene lookup returns CDR1 MGHRA and CDR2 YSYEKL. With 3 bases removed from V and 6 bases from J, the gap between germline ends came to 11 bases. The CDR3 is 14 residues long. The chain's CDR3 is CASSHDRRDEKLFF. Written as DNA, the CDR3 is TGCGCCAGCAGCCACGACAGGCGCGATGAAAAACTGTTTTTT.

This clonotype was counted between two and nine times. The chain combines TRBV18 with TRBJ2-2, with a weak D call TRBD1 (5 bases). Germline V gene data show CDR1 as KGHSH and CDR2 as LQKENI. The length of the CDR3 is 16 residues. The V end was cut by 6 bases, the J end by 0 bases, with 14 bases between. The CDR3 DNA follows: TGTGCCAGCTCCCAATATTGGGGCCCGAACACCGGGGAGCTGTTTTTT. Protein sequence: CASSQYWGPNTGELFF.

The rearrangement links TRBV12-3 or TRBV12-4 to TRBJ2-2; no clear D gene. Trimming shortened V by 2 bases and J by 5 bases, and 12 bases separated the two germline ends. CDR3 length equals 15 residues. CDR3 sequence (DNA): TGTGCCAGCAGTTTAATTGTAGGGTATACCGGGGAGCTGTTTTTT. Translation: CASSLIVGYTGELFF.

This clonotype was seen more than once but under ten times. The genes are TRBV7-3 and TRBJ2-2; D remains unclear. Germline V gene data show CDR1 as SGHTA and CDR2 as FQGTGA. This CDR3 is 13 amino acids long. The V and J ends lost 0 bases and 6 bases respectively, with 5 bases between them. CDR3 DNA sequence: TGTGCCAGCAGCTTAACCGGGTCCGGGGAGCTGTTTTTT. Amino acids: CASSLTGSGELFF.

V is TRBV6-5 and J is TRBJ1-1, with 7 nucleotides matching TRBD1. The CDR3 runs 14 residues. The V and J ends lost 6 bases and 0 bases, in that order; junction bases with no gene match: 4. CDR1 and CDR2 (germline): MNHEY, SVGAGI. For the CDR3, the DNA is TGTGCCAGCAGGGCTCAGGGGGTGAACACTGAAGCTTTCTTT. Translating it yields CASRAQGVNTEAFF.

This clonotype turned up a few times. The V gene is TRBV20-1, the J gene TRBJ2-3; tentatively, D is TRBD2 (5 bases). The V gene lost 6 bases and the J gene lost 1 base, with 17 bases spanning the gap. This CDR3 contains 15 residues. The germline V gene has CDR1 DFQATT and CDR2 SNEGSKA (reference sequence). The CDR3 DNA reads as TGCAGTGCAACAACTGCGGGCCCCGGCACAGATACGCAGTATTTT. As protein: CSATTAGPGTDTQYF.

The rearrangement uses TRBV29-1 and TRBJ2-3, with TRBD2 matching 12 bases. CDR1 is SQVTM and CDR2 is ANQGSEA in the germline V gene. This CDR3 comprises 14 residues. V lost 4 bases and J lost 2; bases outside the gene matches: 1. This chain's CDR3 is CSVGTSGNTDTQYF. CDR3 coding DNA: TGCAGCGTTGGGACTAGCGGGAACACAGATACGCAGTATTTT.

This clonotype came up a few times. The chain has TRBV12-3 or TRBV12-4 and TRBJ2-6, with TRBD1 as a possible D gene (6 bases). The CDR3 extends over 18 amino acids. Trimming removed 5 bases from V and 1 base from J, with 18 bases in between. CDR3 nucleotide sequence: TGTGCCAGCAGTCCCGGACAGCCCGGGATTTCTGGGGCCAACGTCCTGACTTTC. Translating gives CASSPGQPGISGANVLTF.

V and J are TRBV6-5 and TRBJ2-1; TRBD2 matches at 7 bases. V lost 7 bases, J lost 0 bases, and 6 bases stayed unmatched. The germline gives CDR1 MNHEY, CDR2 SVGAGI. The CDR3 has 15 amino acids. This chain's CDR3 is CASKTSLSSYNEQFF. CDR3 sequence (DNA): TGTGCCAGCAAGACTAGCCTGAGCTCCTACAATGAGCAGTTCTTC.

This clonotype came up a few times. The chain combines TRBV6-4 with TRBJ2-1; D remains ambiguous. Germline CDR1 MRHNA, CDR2 SNTAGT. The CDR3 runs 14 residues. V was clipped by 0 bases and J by 4 bases, with 7 bases between them. CDR3 bases: TGTGCCAGCAGTGACTCAGACGGGTACAATGAGCAGTTCTTC. Translating it yields CASSDSDGYNEQFF.

This clonotype occurred a few times. The chain has TRBV2 and TRBJ1-5; no clear D gene. Germline V gives CDR1 SNHLY, CDR2 FYNNEI. The V gene lost 6 bases and the J gene lost 0 bases, with 18 bases spanning the gap. This CDR3 is 17 amino acids long. CDR3 in DNA: TGTGCCAGCAGCCAAACACGAGCAGCGCATAGCAATCAGCCCCAGCATTTT. Protein sequence: CASSQTRAAHSNQPQHF.

This chain joins TRBV12-3 or TRBV12-4 and TRBJ2-1; 11 positions agree with TRBD2. V was pared by 6 bases and J by 0 bases, with 4 bases of the junction left unmatched. CDR3 length equals 16 residues. The CDR3 region has the DNA TGTGCCAGCAGGCGGGGACTAGCGGCCTCCTACAATGAGCAGTTCTTC. Protein sequence: CASRRGLAASYNEQFF.

This clonotype occurred a few times. This chain uses TRBV7-9 with TRBJ2-7; TRBD2 is a possible D gene (6 bases). The CDR3 totals 14 residues. Trimming cost V 5 bases and J 3 bases, with 14 bases left between them. Germline CDR1 reads SEHNR; CDR2 reads FQNEAQ (reference sequence). This CDR3 reads CASSPREVFYEQYF. The CDR3 nucleotides are TGTGCCAGCAGCCCAAGGGAGGTCTTCTACGAGCAGTACTTC.

The chain joins TRBV12-3 or TRBV12-4 to TRBJ2-3; D not certain. There are 15 residues in the CDR3. V lost 5 bases to trimming and J lost 0 bases, with 12 bases between them. The CDR3 bases are TGTGCCAGCAGTCCCTTATTGACTAGCACAGATACGCAGTATTTT. Protein sequence: CASSPLLTSTDTQYF.

This chain connects TRBV20-1 to TRBJ1-1, with D perhaps TRBD1 (5 bases). CDR1 is DFQATT, CDR2 SNEGSKA, per germline (reference sequence). This CDR3 spans 16 amino acids. The V end lost 3 bases, the J end lost 0 bases, and 17 bases lay between the germline ends. The DNA for the CDR3 is TGCAGTGCTAGTCGAAATAGGGACTTTTTGAACACTGAAGCTTTCTTT. Its translation: CSASRNRDFLNTEAFF.

The chain couples TRBV5-1 to TRBJ2-1, with D unclear. Germline values: CDR1 SGHRS, CDR2 YFSETQ. The CDR3 consists of 13 residues. V was pared by 6 bases and J by 0 bases, with 7 bases between. CDR3 in amino acids: CASTLSSYNEQFF. DNA of the CDR3: TGCGCCAGCACGCTGAGCTCCTACAATGAGCAGTTCTTC.

This clonotype appeared a few times. The V gene is TRBV3-1, the J gene TRBJ2-1, with 8 bases lining up with TRBD2. This CDR3 is built from 16 residues. J lost 7 bases, V lost 4 bases, and 12 bases had no gene match. CDR1 and CDR2 from the germline V gene are LGHDT and YNNKEL (reference sequence). The CDR3: CASSPIGLAGGNEQFF. CDR3 DNA: TGTGCCAGCAGCCCTATCGGTCTAGCGGGCGGTAATGAGCAGTTCTTC.

This clonotype has a handful of counts. The chain carries TRBV20-1 and TRBJ2-7; D remains ambiguous. The CDR3 is made up of 11 amino acids. V lost 4 bases and J lost 2, with 6 bases in between. The V gene's germline CDR1 is DFQATT and CDR2 SNEGSKA (reference sequence). This chain's CDR3 is CSATYPYEQYF. The CDR3 DNA is TGCAGTGCTACTTACCCCTACGAGCAGTACTTC.

This clonotype turned up a few times. V gene TRBV6-5 combines with J gene TRBJ2-2; D is undetermined. CDR1 is MNHEY and CDR2 is SVGAGI in the germline V gene. This CDR3 spans 13 amino acids. Trimming took 0 bases from V and 8 from J, leaving 7 bases between them. The CDR3 loop reads CASSYSGQGELFF. DNA of the CDR3: TGTGCCAGCAGTTACTCCGGGCAAGGGGAGCTGTTTTTT.

This clonotype was counted a few times. The rearrangement joins TRBV15 to TRBJ1-2; D call uncertain. Trimming left V 1 base short and J 0 bases short, with 18 bases between. Per the germline V gene, CDR1 is LNHNV and CDR2 is YYDKDF (reference sequence). The CDR3 extends over 18 amino acids. This CDR3 reads CATSRVRQSQLTNYGYTF. DNA for the CDR3: TGTGCCACCAGCAGAGTTCGGCAGTCACAATTAACTAACTATGGCTACACCTTC.